The T cell receptor (beta chain) described here comes from a study of T cells in women clearing cervical HPV infection. Overall study: HLA type could not be excluded as a confounder.

Data came from immunoSEQ multiplex PCR; TCRdb stores just in-frame clones and leaves some out. In all, the sample yields 22,000 or so clones. Each participant carried one incident cervical HPV16 infection only. The receptor's source is a woman aged 18 to 75 with a cervical HPV16 infection that either progressed to CIN3+ or cleared (not recorded which). Sequenced sample: blood buffy coat.

CDR3 residues: CASSTYRERETQYF. The CDR3 DNA, read in part, is TGTGCCAGTAGTACCTACAGGGAACGAGAGACC. The chain is built from TRBV19 and TRBJ2-5; the D gene is possibly TRBD1 (6 bases). The DNA ends 3 residues before the CDR3 does, and the rest of the CDR3 is filled in from the germline J gene. The CDR3 is 14 residues long. CDR1 is LNHDA and CDR2 is SQIVND in the germline V gene (reference sequence). Trimming shortened V by 4 bases and J by 4 bases, and 13 bases separated the two germline ends.